Following are 21 T cell receptor beta chains from one sample sequenced in a study of long-term antiretroviral therapy in people with HIV. Sequencing relied on immunoSEQ assay v3.0, run at survey level. Only in-frame clones appear in the TCRdb table, and some are missing; sequencing was by immunoSEQ multiplex PCR. This sample has 25,000 to 35,000 clones, with about 95% found just once. The material was unsorted PBMCs, obtained roughly 6.4 years after starting antiretroviral therapy. These TCRs come from a man aged 25-45 years with HIV.

CDR3 loop: CASSPRLAGEETQYF. The CDR3 region has the DNA TGTGCCAGCAGCCCGCGACTAGCGGGAGAGGAGACCCAGTACTTC. The chain recombines TRBV7-9 with TRBJ2-5; 12 nucleotides match TRBD2. J gave up 5 bases and V 5 bases, and 6 bases lay outside the gene matches. Looked up from germline, CDR1 is SEHNR and CDR2 is FQNEAQ (reference sequence). The CDR3 has 15 amino acids.

The chain combines TRBV9 with TRBJ1-2; unclear D gene. The CDR3 has 14 amino acids. Germline CDR1 is SGDLS and CDR2 is YYNGEE. V shed 3 bases and J shed 8 bases, with 17 bases lying between them. This CDR3 reads CASSENHNSEGYTF. CDR3 DNA: TGTGCCAGCAGCGAAAACCATAATAGCGAGGGCTACACCTTC.

The sample holds one count of this clone. This chain joins TRBV11-2 and TRBJ2-3; the match to TRBD2 covers 9 bases. Trimming cost V 5 bases and J 2 bases; bases outside gene matches: 8. Germline CDR1 SGHAT, CDR2 FQNNGV. The CDR3 runs 16 residues. The CDR3 sequence: CASSRRSGGSTDTQYF. Written as DNA, the CDR3 is TGTGCCAGCAGCAGGAGGAGCGGGGGGTCCACAGATACGCAGTATTTT.

The V call is TRBV7-9, the J call TRBJ2-2, with D possibly TRBD2 on 6 matching bases. V was clipped by 8 bases and J by 7 bases, with 20 bases between them. From germline, CDR1 is SEHNR and CDR2 FQNEAQ (reference sequence). The CDR3 covers 15 residues. The CDR3 is CASHTTSSPDGELFF. Written as DNA, the CDR3 is TGTGCCAGCCATACTACTAGCTCCCCTGACGGGGAGCTGTTTTTT.

The J gene is TRBJ1-1, the V gene TRBV7-2; a weak D match, TRBD1 (5 bases). CDR1 and CDR2 from the germline V gene are SGHTA and FQGNSA. This CDR3 spans 13 amino acids. Trimming shortened V by 5 bases and J by 1 base, and 8 bases separated the two germline ends. CDR3 protein: CASSPRGNTEAFF. The CDR3 bases are TGTGCCAGCAGCCCGAGGGGGAACACTGAAGCTTTCTTT.

The genes are TRBV10-3 and TRBJ1-3; D uncertain. The CDR3 is 13 residues long. V lost 11 bases and J 0 bases, leaving 11 bases between the germline ends. Germline V gene lookup returns CDR1 ENHRY and CDR2 SYGVKD. CDR3 nucleotide sequence: TGTGCCGTACGGACTCCCTCTGGAAACACCATATATTTT. This codes for CAVRTPSGNTIYF.

V gene TRBV7-6 combines with J gene TRBJ1-3; D is unclear. The germline CDR1 and CDR2 sequences are SGHVS and FNYEAQ. The CDR3 is 18 amino acids. Trimming took off 2 bases at V and 0 bases at J, with 17 bases between the two ends. The CDR3 coding sequence is TGTGCCAGCAGCTTAAAGACTAGTGCGGTCGACTCTGGAAACACCATATATTTT. Its translation: CASSLKTSAVDSGNTIYF. The entire variable domain, with the rest obtained from reference TRBV7-6 and TRBJ1-3, is as follows: GAGVSQSPRYKVTKRGQDVALRCDPISGHVSLYWYRQALGQGPEFLTYFNYEAQQDKSGLPNDRFSAERPEGSISTLTIQRTEQRDSAMYRCASSLKTSAVDSGNTIYFGEGSWLTVV.

The chain links TRBV6-5 to TRBJ2-7; D gene uncertain. The CDR3 consists of 12 residues. The germline V and J ends were trimmed by 0 bases and 3 bases, with 3 bases remaining between them. Germline V gene sequence: CDR1 MNHEY, CDR2 SVGAGI. The CDR3 DNA is TGTGCCAGCAGTTACTCCAACTACGAGCAGTACTTC. Protein sequence: CASSYSNYEQYF.

This chain links TRBV9 with TRBJ1-1; D gene ambiguous. Germline CDR1 reads SGDLS; CDR2 reads YYNGEE. The CDR3 spans 14 residues. V dropped 0 bases and J dropped 3 bases, with 9 bases sitting between them. CDR3 region: CASSVEPVDTEAFF. The DNA of the CDR3 is TGTGCCAGCAGCGTAGAGCCAGTTGACACTGAAGCTTTCTTT.

This rearrangement joins TRBV27 to TRBJ1-4; unclear D gene. The V and J ends lost 4 bases and 6 bases respectively, with 12 bases between them. Germline CDR1 MNHEY, CDR2 SMNVEV (reference sequence). The CDR3 is 14 amino acids. CDR3 bases: TGTGCCAGCAGTTCAGATCTTTCGTATGAAAAACTGTTTTTT. Amino acids: CASSSDLSYEKLFF.

In its sample, this clone was seen once. The chain combines TRBV9 with TRBJ2-3; D unclear. This CDR3 spans 14 amino acids. Germline-derived CDR1 and CDR2 are SGDLS and YYNGEE. Trimming removed 0 bases from V and 0 bases from J, with 5 bases in between. This CDR3 is CASSVDESTDTQYF. The CDR3 coding sequence is TGTGCCAGCAGCGTAGATGAAAGCACAGATACGCAGTATTTT.

The rearrangement uses TRBV2 and TRBJ1-2; no reliable D call. V was trimmed by 3 bases and J by 6 bases, leaving 11 bases between them. Germline lookup yields CDR1 SNHLY and CDR2 FYNNEI. CDR3 length: 13 residues. CDR3 sequence: CASSEAVENGYTF. The CDR3, as DNA: TGTGCCAGCAGTGAGGCGGTCGAAAATGGCTACACCTTC.

The chain recombines TRBV5-6 with TRBJ1-6, with D tentatively TRBD1 (6 bases). V gave up 4 bases and J gave up 5 bases, with 13 bases separating them. This CDR3 region has 15 residues. Germline CDR1 reads SGHDT; CDR2 reads YYEEEE. CDR3 in amino acids: CASSRRDRNNSPLHF. In nucleotides, the CDR3 is TGTGCCAGCAGCCGCCGCGACAGGAATAATTCACCCCTCCACTTT. The full variable domain, completed using reference TRBV5-6 and TRBJ1-6, is DAGVTQSPTHLIKTRGQQVTLRCSPKSGHDTVSWYQQALGQGPQFIFQYYEEEERQRGNFPDRFSGHQFPNYSSELNVNALLLGDSALYLCASSRRDRNNSPLHFGNGTRLTVT.

This clone was seen only once. The chain uses TRBV6-1 and TRBJ1-2; D is undetermined. Between the trimmed V and J ends, which lost 7 bases and 4 bases, there was a span of 13 bases. This CDR3 has 13 amino acids. Germline V CDR1 and CDR2: MNHNS, SASEGT. CDR3 residues: CASNEGPSYGYTF. Here the CDR3 DNA reads TGTGCCAGCAACGAGGGCCCGAGCTATGGCTACACCTTC.

This clone was detected only a few times. The J gene is TRBJ1-6, the V gene TRBV27; TRBD1 might be the D (6 bases). Germline loops: CDR1 MNHEY, CDR2 SMNVEV (reference sequence). The CDR3 sequence is 15 residues long. V was trimmed by 4 bases and J by 6 bases, leaving 13 bases between them. The chain's CDR3 is CASSWGAGANSPLHF. The CDR3 nucleotides read TGTGCCAGCAGTTGGGGTGCAGGGGCTAATTCACCCCTCCACTTT.

The chain links TRBV5-1 to TRBJ2-3; TRBD2 matches 9 bases. Germline V gene lookup returns CDR1 SGHRS and CDR2 YFSETQ. J was trimmed by 6 bases and V by 4 bases; bases with no gene match: 9. This CDR3 comprises 15 residues. CDR3 sequence: CASSVSSGNTDTQYF. In DNA, the CDR3 is TGCGCCAGCAGCGTGTCTAGCGGGAATACTGATACGCAGTATTTT.

This chain joins TRBV19 and TRBJ1-5, with TRBD1 as a possible D gene (5 bases). Germline V gene sequence: CDR1 LNHDA, CDR2 SQIVND (reference sequence). V dropped 2 bases and J dropped 2 bases, with 16 bases sitting between them. The CDR3 totals 17 residues. The CDR3 reads CASSIPGSPGGNQPQHF. The CDR3 nucleotides read TGTGCCAGTAGTATACCAGGGAGCCCCGGGGGCAATCAGCCCCAGCATTTT. Filled out from reference TRBV19 and TRBJ1-5, the complete variable domain reads DGGITQSPKYLFRKEGQNVTLSCEQNLNHDAMYWYRQDPGQGLRLIYYSQIVNDFQKGDIAEGYSVSREKKESFPLTVTSAQKNPTAFYLCASSIPGSPGGNQPQHFGDGTRLSIL.

The gene calls are TRBV6-5 and TRBJ2-1, with no clear D. This CDR3 contains 11 residues. Looked up from germline, CDR1 is MNHEY and CDR2 is SVGAGI. Trimming took 6 bases from V and 8 from J, leaving 8 bases between them. The CDR3 bases are TGTGCCAGCAGCCTAACGGATGAGCAGTTCTTC. Its translation is CASSLTDEQFF.

V is TRBV19 and J is TRBJ2-7, with a weak D call TRBD1 (6 bases). V shed 7 bases and J shed 0 bases, with 13 bases lying between them. The CDR3 sequence is 14 residues long. Germline CDR1 LNHDA, CDR2 SQIVND (reference sequence). The CDR3 DNA reads TGTGCCAGTAAACAACGGACAGACTCCTACGAGCAGTACTTC. It encodes CASKQRTDSYEQYF.

This clone was seen just once. J is TRBJ2-3 and V is TRBV29-1; TRBD1 matches at 11 bases. This CDR3 contains 14 residues. V was clipped by 3 bases and J by 5 bases; unmatched bases: 4. CDR1 and CDR2 from the germline V gene are SQVTM and ANQGSEA. The chain's CDR3 is CSVDAGTGGDTQYF. The DNA of the CDR3 is TGCAGCGTTGATGCTGGGACAGGGGGAGATACGCAGTATTTT.

The V and J genes are TRBV2 and TRBJ1-1; no reliable D call. Germline V gives CDR1 SNHLY, CDR2 FYNNEI. Trimming stripped 8 bases from V and 11 bases from J, with 15 bases between. The CDR3 runs to 11 residues. CDR3 loop: CASASLGFAFF. The CDR3 nucleotides are TGTGCCAGCGCTAGTCTGGGTTTTGCTTTCTTT.